One sample yielded the 5 T cell receptor beta chains listed below, sequenced in a study of OX40 agonist ivuxolimab in advanced cancers. The table came from immunoSEQ multiplex PCR; TCRdb's copy has only in-frame clones and leaves some out. The sample consists of about 18,000 clones, roughly 73% of them appearing once. The material sequenced was CD4+ or CD8+ T cells sorted from blood, taken in a trial of the OX40 agonist ivuxolimab. The receptors here all came from an adult with an advanced solid tumor such as melanoma, head and neck, liver or kidney cancer.

The genes are TRBV28 and TRBJ2-5; 11 positions agree with TRBD1. Germline V gives CDR1 MDHEN, CDR2 SYDVKM. V lost 3 bases and J lost 4; bases outside the gene matches: 10. This CDR3 region has 17 residues. Here the CDR3 reads CASSFLRTGGPRETQYF. As DNA, the CDR3 is TGTGCCAGCAGTTTTCTAAGGACAGGGGGCCCGAGAGAGACCCAGTACTTC.

The J gene is TRBJ2-5, the V gene TRBV29-1; perhaps TRBD1 as D (6 bases). The V end lost 1 base, the J end lost 2 bases, and 8 bases lay between the germline ends. The V gene's germline CDR1 is SQVTM and CDR2 ANQGSEA. The CDR3 spans 13 residues. The CDR3 coding sequence is TGCAGCGTTGAAGGGGACAAACAAGAGACCCAGTACTTC. It yields the protein CSVEGDKQETQYF.

This chain joins TRBV9 and TRBJ2-5; maybe TRBD2 (5 bases). Trimming took off 4 bases at V and 5 bases at J, with 12 bases between the two ends. This CDR3 is built from 13 residues. Looked up from germline, CDR1 is SGDLS and CDR2 is YYNGEE. The CDR3 protein is CASSKLEWETQYF. The CDR3 nucleotides read TGTGCCAGCAGCAAACTAGAGTGGGAGACCCAGTACTTC. Full variable domain (missing parts from reference TRBV9 and TRBJ2-5): DSGVTQTPKHLITATGQRVTLRCSPRSGDLSVYWYQQSLDQGLQFLIQYYNGEERAKGNILERFSAQQFPDLHSELNLSSLELGDSALYFCASSKLEWETQYFGPGTRLLVL.

The J gene is TRBJ2-1, the V gene TRBV6-6, with 8 bases identical to TRBD2. CDR1 and CDR2 from the germline V gene are MNHNY and SVGAGI (reference sequence). V dropped 2 bases and J dropped 1; count of bases not matched to a gene: 4. This CDR3 region has 16 residues. CDR3 nucleotides: TGTGCCAGCAGTTACCCCCAGCGGGGGTCCTACAATGAGCAGTTCTTC. Translating it yields CASSYPQRGSYNEQFF.

The table lists this clone with a few counts. This CDR3 is CASSFPEGARYNEQFF. CDR3 bases: TGTGCCAGCAGTTTCCCGGAGGGGGCGAGGTACAATGAGCAGTTCTTC. This chain uses TRBV28 with TRBJ2-1, with D perhaps TRBD1 (7 bases). Germline V gene lookup returns CDR1 MDHEN and CDR2 SYDVKM. V was pared by 3 bases and J by 4 bases, with 16 bases between. The CDR3 spans 16 residues.